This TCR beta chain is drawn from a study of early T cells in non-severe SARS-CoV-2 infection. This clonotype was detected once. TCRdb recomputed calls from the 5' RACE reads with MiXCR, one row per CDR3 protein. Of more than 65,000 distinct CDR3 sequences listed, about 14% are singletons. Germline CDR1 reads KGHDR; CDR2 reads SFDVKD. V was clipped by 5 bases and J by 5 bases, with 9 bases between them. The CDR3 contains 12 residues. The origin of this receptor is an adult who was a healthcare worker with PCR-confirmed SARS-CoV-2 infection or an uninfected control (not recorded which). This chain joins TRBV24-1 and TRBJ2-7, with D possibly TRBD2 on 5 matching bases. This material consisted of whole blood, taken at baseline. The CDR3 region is CATSAEGNEQYF. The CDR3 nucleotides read TGTGCCACCAGTGCTGAGGGAAACGAGCAGTACTTC.